This entry features one T cell receptor (beta chain) sequence. Its antigen is still unknown. These data come from a study of shared clonotypes between healthy human individuals. The study's findings and limits: Donor scarcity curtailed the genetic and exposure-history diversity represented herein. In general, naive subsets displayed greater estimated richness than memory subsets did.

Authors' data handling: ImmunoSEQ yielded junction-only sequences lacking quality scores, so filtering differed. Clones were read by immunoSEQ multiplex PCR, and TCRdb kept only the in-frame ones, dropping some. That table furnishes V, J and clone size, whereas the DNA furnished D and trimming. The repertoire holds hundreds of thousands of clones, with approximately 96% as singletons. Naive CD8 cells comprised CD45RO-negative, CCR7-positively selected cells, excluding terminally differentiated effector memory CD45RA+ cells. CDR1 is PRHDT, CDR2 FYEKMQ, per germline (reference sequence). CDR3 size: 15 residues. Trimming cost V 4 bases and J 0 bases, with 9 bases left between them.

The V and J genes are TRBV13 and TRBJ1-4, with a possible D match to TRBD1 (5 bases). The sequenced sample was naive CD8+ T cells sorted from blood. This TCR came from a woman between 25 and 40 years old in good health. CDR3 loop: CASSSSRATNEKLFF. CDR3 nucleotides: TGTGCCAGCAGCTCTTCCAGGGCAACTAATGAAAAACTGTTTTTT.